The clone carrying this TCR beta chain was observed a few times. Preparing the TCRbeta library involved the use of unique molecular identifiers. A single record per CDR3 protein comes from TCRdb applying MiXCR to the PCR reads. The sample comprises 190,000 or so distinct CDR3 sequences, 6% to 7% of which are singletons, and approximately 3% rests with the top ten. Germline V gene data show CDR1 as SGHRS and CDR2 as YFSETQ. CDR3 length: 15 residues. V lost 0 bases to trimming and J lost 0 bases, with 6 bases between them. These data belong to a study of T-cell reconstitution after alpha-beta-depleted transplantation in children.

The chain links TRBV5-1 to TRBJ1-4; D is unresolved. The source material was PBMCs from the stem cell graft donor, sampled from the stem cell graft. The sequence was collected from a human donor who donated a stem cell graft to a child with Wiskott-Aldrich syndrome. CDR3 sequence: CASSLVGATNEKLFF. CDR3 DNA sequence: TGCGCCAGCAGCTTGGTCGGAGCAACTAATGAAAAACTGTTTTTT.